This T cell receptor beta chain is drawn from a study of T cell repertoires in cytomegalovirus infection. Turning to the study itself: Public TCR beta signature analysis indicated the presence of both CMV infection and matching HLA type. Study-level points and caveats: CMV-specific TCR beta clonotypes restricted by HLA-C dominated the ex vivo response.

V was pared by 8 bases and J by 1 base, with 11 bases between. CDR1 is LNHDA and CDR2 is SQIVND in the germline V gene (reference sequence). This CDR3 has 13 amino acids. TCRdb processed the reads anew with MiXCR; each CDR3 protein has one entry. The sample has 250,000 or so distinct CDR3 sequences; about 15% are singletons. This clonotype was seen ten or more times. Its antigen is currently unknown. The sequenced material came from CD8+ T cells from PBMCs. This clonotype originated in a human donor in good health (CMV status not recorded). Some clones in this sample may be carry-over from other donors' samples. The chain carries TRBV19 and TRBJ1-1; TRBD1 is a possible D gene (6 bases). In DNA, the CDR3 is TGTGCCAGTCGGGACACAAAGAACACTGAAGCTTTCTTT. This gives the protein CASRDTKNTEAFF.